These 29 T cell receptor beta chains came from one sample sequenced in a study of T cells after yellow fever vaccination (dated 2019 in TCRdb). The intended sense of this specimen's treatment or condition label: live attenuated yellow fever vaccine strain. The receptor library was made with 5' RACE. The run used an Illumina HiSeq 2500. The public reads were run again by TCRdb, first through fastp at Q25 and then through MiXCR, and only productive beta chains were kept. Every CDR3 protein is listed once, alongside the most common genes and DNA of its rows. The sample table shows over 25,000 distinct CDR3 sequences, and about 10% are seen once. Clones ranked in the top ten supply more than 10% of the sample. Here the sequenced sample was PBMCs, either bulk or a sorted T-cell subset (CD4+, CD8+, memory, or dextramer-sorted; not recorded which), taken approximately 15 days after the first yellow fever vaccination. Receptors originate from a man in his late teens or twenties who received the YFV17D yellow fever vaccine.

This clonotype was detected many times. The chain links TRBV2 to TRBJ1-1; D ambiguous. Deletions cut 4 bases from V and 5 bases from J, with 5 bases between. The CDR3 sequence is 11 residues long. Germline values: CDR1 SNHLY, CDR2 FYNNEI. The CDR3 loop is CASSVGTEAFF. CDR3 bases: TGTGCCAGCAGTGTTGGGACTGAAGCTTTCTTT.

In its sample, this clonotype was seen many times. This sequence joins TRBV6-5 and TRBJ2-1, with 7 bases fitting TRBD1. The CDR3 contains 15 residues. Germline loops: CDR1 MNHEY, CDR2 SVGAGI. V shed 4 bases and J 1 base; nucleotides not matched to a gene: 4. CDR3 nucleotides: TGTGCCAGCAGTTCCGGGACAGATTCCTACAATGAGCAGTTCTTC. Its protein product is CASSSGTDSYNEQFF.

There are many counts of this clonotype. The chain's CDR3 is CASSLVSTNYGYTF. In DNA form, the CDR3 reads TGCGCCAGCAGCTTGGTTTCAACTAACTATGGCTACACCTTC. The chain recombines TRBV5-1 with TRBJ1-2, with D unresolved. V lost 0 bases, J lost 0 bases, and 6 bases lay in between. The CDR3 is 14 residues long. Germline CDR1 reads SGHRS; CDR2 reads YFSETQ.

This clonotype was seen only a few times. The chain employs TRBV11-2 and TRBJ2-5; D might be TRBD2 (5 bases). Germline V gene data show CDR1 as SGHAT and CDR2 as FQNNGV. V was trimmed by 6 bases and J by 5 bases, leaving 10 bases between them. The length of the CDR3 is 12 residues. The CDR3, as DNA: TGTGCCAGCAGGAGGGTCGGGGAGACCCAGTACTTC. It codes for CASRRVGETQYF.

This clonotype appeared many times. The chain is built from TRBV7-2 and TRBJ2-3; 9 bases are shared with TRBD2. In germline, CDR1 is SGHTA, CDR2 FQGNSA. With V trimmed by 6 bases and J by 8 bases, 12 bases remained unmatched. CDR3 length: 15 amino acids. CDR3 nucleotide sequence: TGTGCCAGCAGTCCTAGGGACAGCGGGGGGCGTACGCAGTATTTT. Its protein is CASSPRDSGGRTQYF.

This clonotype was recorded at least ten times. The CDR3 DNA sequence: TGTGCCTCTGCACCTGGTGACAATCAGCCCCAGCATTTT. Amino acids: CASAPGDNQPQHF. The chain joins TRBV12-3 or TRBV12-4 to TRBJ1-5; D remains unclear. The length of the CDR3 is 13 residues. Trimming removed 11 bases at V and 3 bases at J, with 14 bases between.

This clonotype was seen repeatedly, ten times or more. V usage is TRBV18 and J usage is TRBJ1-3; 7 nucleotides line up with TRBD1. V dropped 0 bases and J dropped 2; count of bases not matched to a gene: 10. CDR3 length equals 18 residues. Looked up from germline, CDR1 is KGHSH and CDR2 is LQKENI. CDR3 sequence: CASSPPSKSTGAGNTIYF. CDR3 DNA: TGTGCCAGCTCACCACCATCCAAATCTACAGGGGCTGGAAACACCATATATTTT.

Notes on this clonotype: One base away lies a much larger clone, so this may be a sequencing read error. The chain's CDR3 is CAGGASRAYSSSHSPLHF. In DNA form, the CDR3 reads TGTGCCGGCGGGGCGTCCCGGGCCTACTCATCCAGCCATTCACCCCTCCACTTT. The chain combines TRBV6-1 with TRBJ1-6; perhaps TRBD1 as D (5 bases). V was shortened by 11 bases and J by 8 bases, with 31 bases between the two germline ends. This CDR3 region has 18 residues. In germline, CDR1 is MNHNS, CDR2 SASEGT.

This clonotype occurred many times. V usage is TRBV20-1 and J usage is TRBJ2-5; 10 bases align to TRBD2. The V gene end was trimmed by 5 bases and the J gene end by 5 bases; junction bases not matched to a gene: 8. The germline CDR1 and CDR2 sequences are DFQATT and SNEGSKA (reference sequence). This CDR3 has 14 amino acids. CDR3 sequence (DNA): TGCAGTGCTGGCCAACTAGCGGGGACGGAGACCCAGTACTTC. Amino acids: CSAGQLAGTETQYF.

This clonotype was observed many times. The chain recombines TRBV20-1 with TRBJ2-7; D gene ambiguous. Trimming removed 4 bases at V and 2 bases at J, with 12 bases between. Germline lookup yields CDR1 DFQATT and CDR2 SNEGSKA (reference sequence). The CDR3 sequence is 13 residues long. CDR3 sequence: CSAKMDGPYEQYF. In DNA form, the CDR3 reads TGCAGTGCTAAAATGGACGGCCCCTACGAGCAGTACTTC.

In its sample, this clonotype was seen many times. The CDR3 region is CASKTGTGNTGELFF. The CDR3 nucleotides are TGTGCCAGCAAAACCGGGACGGGGAACACCGGGGAGCTGTTTTTT. V and J are TRBV7-3 and TRBJ2-2; TRBD1 or TRBD2 may be the D gene (5 bases each). The CDR3 has 15 residues. Trimming removed 7 bases at V and 1 base at J, with 13 bases between. The V gene's germline CDR1 is SGHTA and CDR2 FQGTGA.

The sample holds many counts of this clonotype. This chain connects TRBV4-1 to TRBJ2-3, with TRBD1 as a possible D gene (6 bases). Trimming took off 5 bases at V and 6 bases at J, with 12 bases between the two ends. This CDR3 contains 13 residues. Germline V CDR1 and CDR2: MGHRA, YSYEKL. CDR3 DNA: TGCGCCAGCAGCGGGGGCGCAGGGGATACGCAGTATTTT. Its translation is CASSGGAGDTQYF.

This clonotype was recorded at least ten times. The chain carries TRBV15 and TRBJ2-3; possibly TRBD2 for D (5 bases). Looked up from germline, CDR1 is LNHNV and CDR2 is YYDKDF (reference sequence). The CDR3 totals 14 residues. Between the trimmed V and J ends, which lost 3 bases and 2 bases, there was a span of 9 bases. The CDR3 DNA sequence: TGTGCCACCAGCAGGGGAGCCTTCACAGATACGCAGTATTTT. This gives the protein CATSRGAFTDTQYF.

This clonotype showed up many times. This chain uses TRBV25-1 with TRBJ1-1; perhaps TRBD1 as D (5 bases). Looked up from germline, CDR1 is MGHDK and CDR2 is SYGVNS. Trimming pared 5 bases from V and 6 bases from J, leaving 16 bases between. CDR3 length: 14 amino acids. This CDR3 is CASSPQGRIPEAFF. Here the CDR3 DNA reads TGTGCCAGCAGTCCGCAGGGACGGATCCCTGAAGCTTTCTTT.

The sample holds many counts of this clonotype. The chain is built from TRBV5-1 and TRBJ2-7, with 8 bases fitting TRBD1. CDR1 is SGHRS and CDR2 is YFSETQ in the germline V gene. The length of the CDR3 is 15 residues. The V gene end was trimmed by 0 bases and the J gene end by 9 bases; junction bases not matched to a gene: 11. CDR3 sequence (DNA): TGCGCCAGCAGCTTGGATTCACAGGGGGGTGTAGTGCAGTACTTC. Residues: CASSLDSQGGVVQYF. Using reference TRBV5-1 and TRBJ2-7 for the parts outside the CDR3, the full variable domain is KAGVTQTPRYLIKTRGQQVTLSCSPISGHRSVSWYQQTPGQGLQFLFEYFSETQRNKGNFPGRFSGRQFSNSRSEMNVSTLELGDSALYLCASSLDSQGGVVQYFGPGTRLTVT.

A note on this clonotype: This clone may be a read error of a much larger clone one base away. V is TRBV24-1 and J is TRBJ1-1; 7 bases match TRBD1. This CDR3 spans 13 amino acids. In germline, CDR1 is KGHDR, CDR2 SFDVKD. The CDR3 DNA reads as TGTGACACCCGTGACAGGGACTACACTGAAGCTTTCTTT. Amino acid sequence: CDTRDRDYTEAFF.

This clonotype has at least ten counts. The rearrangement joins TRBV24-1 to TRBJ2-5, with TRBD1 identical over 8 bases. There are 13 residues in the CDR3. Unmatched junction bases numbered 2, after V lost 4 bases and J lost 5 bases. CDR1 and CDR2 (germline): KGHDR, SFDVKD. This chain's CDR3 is CATSENRGETQYF. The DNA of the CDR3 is TGTGCCACCAGTGAGAACAGGGGGGAGACCCAGTACTTC.

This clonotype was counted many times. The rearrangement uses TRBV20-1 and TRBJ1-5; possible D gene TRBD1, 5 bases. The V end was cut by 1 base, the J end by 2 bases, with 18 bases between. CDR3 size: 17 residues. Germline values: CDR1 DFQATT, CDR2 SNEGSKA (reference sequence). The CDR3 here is CSARVGHAPYGNQPQHF. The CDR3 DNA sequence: TGCAGTGCTAGAGTCGGACACGCACCCTATGGCAATCAGCCCCAGCATTTT.

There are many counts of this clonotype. The CDR3 DNA follows: TGTGCCAGCTGCTGGGGGAGAACCGGGGAGCTGTTTTTT. This codes for CASCWGRTGELFF. The rearrangement uses TRBV2 and TRBJ2-2; D might be TRBD1 or TRBD2, each matching 5 bases. Germline V gives CDR1 SNHLY, CDR2 FYNNEI. The CDR3 is 13 residues long. V was shortened by 8 bases and J by 5 bases, with 12 bases between the two germline ends.

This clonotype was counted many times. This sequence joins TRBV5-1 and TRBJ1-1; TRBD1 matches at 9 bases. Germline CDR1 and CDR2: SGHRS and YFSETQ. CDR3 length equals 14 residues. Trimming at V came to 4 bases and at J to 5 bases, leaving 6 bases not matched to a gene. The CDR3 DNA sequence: TGCGCCAGCAGCCCCGACAGGGGGACGACTGAAGCTTTCTTT. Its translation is CASSPDRGTTEAFF.

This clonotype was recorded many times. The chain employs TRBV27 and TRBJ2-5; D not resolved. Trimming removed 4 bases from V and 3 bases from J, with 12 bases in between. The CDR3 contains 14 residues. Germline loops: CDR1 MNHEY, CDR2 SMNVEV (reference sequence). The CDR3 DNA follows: TGTGCCAGCAGTTCTCGGAGCCCGGAAGAGACCCAGTACTTC. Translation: CASSSRSPEETQYF.

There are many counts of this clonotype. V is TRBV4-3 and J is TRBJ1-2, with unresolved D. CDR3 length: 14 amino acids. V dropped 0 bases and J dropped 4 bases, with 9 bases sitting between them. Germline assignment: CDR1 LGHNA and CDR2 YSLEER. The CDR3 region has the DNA TGCGCCAGCAGCCAAGAACGGTGGACCTATGGCTACACCTTC. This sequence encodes CASSQERWTYGYTF.

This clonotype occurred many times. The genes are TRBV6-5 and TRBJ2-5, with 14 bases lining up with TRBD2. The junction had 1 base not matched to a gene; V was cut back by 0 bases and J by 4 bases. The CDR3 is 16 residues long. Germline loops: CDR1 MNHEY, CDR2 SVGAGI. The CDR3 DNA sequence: TGTGCCAGCAGTTACTCCGGGACTAGCGGGGGAGAGACCCAGTACTTC. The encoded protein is CASSYSGTSGGETQYF.

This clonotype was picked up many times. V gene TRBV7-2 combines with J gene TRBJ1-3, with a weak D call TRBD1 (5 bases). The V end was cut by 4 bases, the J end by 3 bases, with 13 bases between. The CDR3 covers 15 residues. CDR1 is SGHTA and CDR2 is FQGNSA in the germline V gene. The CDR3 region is CASSSDGGGGNTIYF. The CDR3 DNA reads TGTGCCAGCAGCTCAGATGGGGGTGGTGGAAACACCATATATTTT. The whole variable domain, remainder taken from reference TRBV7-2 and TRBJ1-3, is GAGVSQSPSNKVTEKGKDVELRCDPISGHTALYWYRQSLGQGLEFLIYFQGNSAPDKSGLPSDRFSAERTGGSVSTLTIQRTQQEDSAVYLCASSSDGGGGNTIYFGEGSWLTVV.

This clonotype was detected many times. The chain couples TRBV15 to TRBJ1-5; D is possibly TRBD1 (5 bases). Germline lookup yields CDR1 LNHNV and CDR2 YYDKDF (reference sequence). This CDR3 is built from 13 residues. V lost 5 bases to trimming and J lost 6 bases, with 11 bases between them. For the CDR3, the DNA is TGTGCCACCAGCGGATCTACAGGTCAGCCCCAGCATTTT. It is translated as CATSGSTGQPQHF.

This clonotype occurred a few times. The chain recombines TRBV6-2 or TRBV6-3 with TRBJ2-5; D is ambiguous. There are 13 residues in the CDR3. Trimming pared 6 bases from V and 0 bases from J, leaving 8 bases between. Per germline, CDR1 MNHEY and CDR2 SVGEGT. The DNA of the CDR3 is TGTGCCAGCAGAACCAGGTACCAAGAGACCCAGTACTTC. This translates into CASRTRYQETQYF.

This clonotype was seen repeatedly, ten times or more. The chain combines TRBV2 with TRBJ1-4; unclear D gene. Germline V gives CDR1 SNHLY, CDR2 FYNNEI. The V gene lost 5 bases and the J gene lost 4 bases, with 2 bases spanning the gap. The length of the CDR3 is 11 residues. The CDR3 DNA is TGTGCCAGCAGTATTAATGAAAAACTGTTTTTT. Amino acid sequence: CASSINEKLFF. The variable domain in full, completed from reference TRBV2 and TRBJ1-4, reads EPEVTQTPSHQVTQMGQEVILRCVPISNHLYFYWYRQILGQKVEFLVSFYNNEISEKSEIFDDQFSVERPDGSNFTLKIRSTKLEDSAMYFCASSINEKLFFGSGTQLSVL.

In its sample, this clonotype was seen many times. The CDR3 nucleotides are TGCGCCAGCAGCCAAGATATGACAGGGGGCGCGAGCACTGAAGCTTTCTTT. It encodes CASSQDMTGGASTEAFF. This chain links TRBV4-3 with TRBJ1-1, with TRBD1 matching 10 bases. V trimming: 0 bases; J trimming: 4 bases; junction bases outside the gene matches: 8. The germline V gene has CDR1 LGHNA and CDR2 YSLEER. The CDR3 length is 17 residues.

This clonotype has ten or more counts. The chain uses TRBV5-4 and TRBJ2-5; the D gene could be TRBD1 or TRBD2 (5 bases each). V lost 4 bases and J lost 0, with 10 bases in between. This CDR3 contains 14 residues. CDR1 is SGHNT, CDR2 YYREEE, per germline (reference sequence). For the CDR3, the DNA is TGTGCCAGCAGCCCGGGACCAGACCAAGAGACCCAGTACTTC. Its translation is CASSPGPDQETQYF.